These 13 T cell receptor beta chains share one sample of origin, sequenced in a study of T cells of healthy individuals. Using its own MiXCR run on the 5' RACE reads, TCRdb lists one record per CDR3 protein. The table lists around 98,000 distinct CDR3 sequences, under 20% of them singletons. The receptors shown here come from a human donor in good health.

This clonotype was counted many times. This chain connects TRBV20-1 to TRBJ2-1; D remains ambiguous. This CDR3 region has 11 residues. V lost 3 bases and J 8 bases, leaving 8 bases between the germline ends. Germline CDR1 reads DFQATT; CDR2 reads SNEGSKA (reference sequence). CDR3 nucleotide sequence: TGCAGTGCTAGGGACGACTATGAGCAGTTCTTC. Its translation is CSARDDYEQFF.

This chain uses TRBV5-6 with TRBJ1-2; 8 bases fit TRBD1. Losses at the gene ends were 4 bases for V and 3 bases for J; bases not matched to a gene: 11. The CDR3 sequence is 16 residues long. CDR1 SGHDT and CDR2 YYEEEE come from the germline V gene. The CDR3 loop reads CASSPLTGDPDYGYTF. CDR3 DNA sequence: TGTGCCAGCAGCCCCCTGACAGGGGACCCAGACTATGGCTACACCTTC.

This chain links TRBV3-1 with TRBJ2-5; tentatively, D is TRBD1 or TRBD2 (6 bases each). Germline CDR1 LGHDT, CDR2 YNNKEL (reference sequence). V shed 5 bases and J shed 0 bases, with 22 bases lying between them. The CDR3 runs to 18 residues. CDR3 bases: TGTGCCAGCAGCTCCCCAAGGGGGGACGACGAGTACCAAGAGACCCAGTACTTC. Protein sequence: CASSSPRGDDEYQETQYF.

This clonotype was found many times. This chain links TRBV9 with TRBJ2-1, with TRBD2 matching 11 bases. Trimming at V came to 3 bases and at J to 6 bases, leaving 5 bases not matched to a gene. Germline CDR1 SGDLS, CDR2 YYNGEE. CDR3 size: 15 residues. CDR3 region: CASSALAGGSNEQFF. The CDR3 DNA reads TGTGCCAGCAGCGCCCTAGCGGGGGGATCCAATGAGCAGTTCTTC. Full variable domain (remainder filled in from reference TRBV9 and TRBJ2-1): DSGVTQTPKHLITATGQRVTLRCSPRSGDLSVYWYQQSLDQGLQFLIQYYNGEERAKGNILERFSAQQFPDLHSELNLSSLELGDSALYFCASSALAGGSNEQFFGPGTRLTVL.

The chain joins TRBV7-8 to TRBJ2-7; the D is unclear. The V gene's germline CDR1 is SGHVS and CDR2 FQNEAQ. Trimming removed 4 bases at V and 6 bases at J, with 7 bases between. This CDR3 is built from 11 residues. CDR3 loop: CASSSLGEQYF. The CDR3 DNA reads TGTGCCAGCAGCTCCCTGGGCGAGCAGTACTTC.

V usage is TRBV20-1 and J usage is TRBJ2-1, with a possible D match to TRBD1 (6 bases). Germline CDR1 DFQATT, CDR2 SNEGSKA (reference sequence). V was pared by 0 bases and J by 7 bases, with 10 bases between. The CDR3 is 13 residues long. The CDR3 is CSAREQGSNEQFF. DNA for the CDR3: TGCAGTGCTAGAGAACAGGGCAGTAATGAGCAGTTCTTC.

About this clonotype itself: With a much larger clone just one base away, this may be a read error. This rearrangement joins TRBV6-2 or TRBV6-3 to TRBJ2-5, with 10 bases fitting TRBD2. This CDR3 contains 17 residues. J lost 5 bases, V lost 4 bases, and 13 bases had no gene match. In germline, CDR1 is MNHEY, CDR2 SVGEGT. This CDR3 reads CASSSGLAAHSKETQYF. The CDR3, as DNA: TGTGCCAGCAGTTCTGGACTAGCGGCCCATTCGAAGGAGACCCAGTACTTC.

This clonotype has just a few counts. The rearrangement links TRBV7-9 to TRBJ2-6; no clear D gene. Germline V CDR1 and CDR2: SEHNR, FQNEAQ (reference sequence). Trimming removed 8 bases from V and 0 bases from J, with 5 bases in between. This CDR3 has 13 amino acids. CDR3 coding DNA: TGTGCCAGCCGAAACTCTGGGGCCAACGTCCTGACTTTC. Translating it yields CASRNSGANVLTF.

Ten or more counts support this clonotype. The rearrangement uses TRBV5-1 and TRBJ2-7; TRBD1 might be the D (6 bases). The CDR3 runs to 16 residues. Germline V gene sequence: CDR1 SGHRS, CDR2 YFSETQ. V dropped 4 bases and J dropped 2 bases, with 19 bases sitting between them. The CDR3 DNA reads TGCGCCAGCAGCGAACGACAGGTCGGGTTTGCCTACGAGCAGTACTTC. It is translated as CASSERQVGFAYEQYF.

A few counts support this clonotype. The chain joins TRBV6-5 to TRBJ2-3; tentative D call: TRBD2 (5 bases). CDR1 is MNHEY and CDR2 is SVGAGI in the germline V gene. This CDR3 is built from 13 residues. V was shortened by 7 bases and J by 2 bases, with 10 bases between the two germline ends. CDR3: CASTRGPTDTQYF. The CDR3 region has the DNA TGTGCCAGCACTCGAGGGCCCACAGATACGCAGTATTTT.

CDR3 nucleotide sequence: TGTGCCAGCAGCCAGACAGTGGACTCCTACGAGCAGTACTTC. Translated: CASSQTVDSYEQYF. This chain joins TRBV6-5 and TRBJ2-7; a possible D gene is TRBD1 (5 bases). Deletions cut 6 bases from V and 0 bases from J, with 12 bases between. This CDR3 is built from 14 residues. In germline, CDR1 is MNHEY, CDR2 SVGAGI.

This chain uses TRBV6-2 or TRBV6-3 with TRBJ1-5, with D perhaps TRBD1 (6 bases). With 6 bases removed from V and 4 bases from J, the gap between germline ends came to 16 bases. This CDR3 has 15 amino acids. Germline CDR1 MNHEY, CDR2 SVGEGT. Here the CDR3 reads CASSRPSQGNQPQHF. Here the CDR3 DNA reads TGTGCCAGCAGCCGCCCATCACAGGGAAATCAGCCCCAGCATTTT.

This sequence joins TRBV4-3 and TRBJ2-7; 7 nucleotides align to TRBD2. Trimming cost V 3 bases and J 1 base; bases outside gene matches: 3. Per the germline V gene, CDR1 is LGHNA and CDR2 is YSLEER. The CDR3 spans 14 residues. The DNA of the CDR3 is TGCGCCAGCAGCCAGACTAGCTTGTCCTACGAGCAGTACTTC. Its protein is CASSQTSLSYEQYF.